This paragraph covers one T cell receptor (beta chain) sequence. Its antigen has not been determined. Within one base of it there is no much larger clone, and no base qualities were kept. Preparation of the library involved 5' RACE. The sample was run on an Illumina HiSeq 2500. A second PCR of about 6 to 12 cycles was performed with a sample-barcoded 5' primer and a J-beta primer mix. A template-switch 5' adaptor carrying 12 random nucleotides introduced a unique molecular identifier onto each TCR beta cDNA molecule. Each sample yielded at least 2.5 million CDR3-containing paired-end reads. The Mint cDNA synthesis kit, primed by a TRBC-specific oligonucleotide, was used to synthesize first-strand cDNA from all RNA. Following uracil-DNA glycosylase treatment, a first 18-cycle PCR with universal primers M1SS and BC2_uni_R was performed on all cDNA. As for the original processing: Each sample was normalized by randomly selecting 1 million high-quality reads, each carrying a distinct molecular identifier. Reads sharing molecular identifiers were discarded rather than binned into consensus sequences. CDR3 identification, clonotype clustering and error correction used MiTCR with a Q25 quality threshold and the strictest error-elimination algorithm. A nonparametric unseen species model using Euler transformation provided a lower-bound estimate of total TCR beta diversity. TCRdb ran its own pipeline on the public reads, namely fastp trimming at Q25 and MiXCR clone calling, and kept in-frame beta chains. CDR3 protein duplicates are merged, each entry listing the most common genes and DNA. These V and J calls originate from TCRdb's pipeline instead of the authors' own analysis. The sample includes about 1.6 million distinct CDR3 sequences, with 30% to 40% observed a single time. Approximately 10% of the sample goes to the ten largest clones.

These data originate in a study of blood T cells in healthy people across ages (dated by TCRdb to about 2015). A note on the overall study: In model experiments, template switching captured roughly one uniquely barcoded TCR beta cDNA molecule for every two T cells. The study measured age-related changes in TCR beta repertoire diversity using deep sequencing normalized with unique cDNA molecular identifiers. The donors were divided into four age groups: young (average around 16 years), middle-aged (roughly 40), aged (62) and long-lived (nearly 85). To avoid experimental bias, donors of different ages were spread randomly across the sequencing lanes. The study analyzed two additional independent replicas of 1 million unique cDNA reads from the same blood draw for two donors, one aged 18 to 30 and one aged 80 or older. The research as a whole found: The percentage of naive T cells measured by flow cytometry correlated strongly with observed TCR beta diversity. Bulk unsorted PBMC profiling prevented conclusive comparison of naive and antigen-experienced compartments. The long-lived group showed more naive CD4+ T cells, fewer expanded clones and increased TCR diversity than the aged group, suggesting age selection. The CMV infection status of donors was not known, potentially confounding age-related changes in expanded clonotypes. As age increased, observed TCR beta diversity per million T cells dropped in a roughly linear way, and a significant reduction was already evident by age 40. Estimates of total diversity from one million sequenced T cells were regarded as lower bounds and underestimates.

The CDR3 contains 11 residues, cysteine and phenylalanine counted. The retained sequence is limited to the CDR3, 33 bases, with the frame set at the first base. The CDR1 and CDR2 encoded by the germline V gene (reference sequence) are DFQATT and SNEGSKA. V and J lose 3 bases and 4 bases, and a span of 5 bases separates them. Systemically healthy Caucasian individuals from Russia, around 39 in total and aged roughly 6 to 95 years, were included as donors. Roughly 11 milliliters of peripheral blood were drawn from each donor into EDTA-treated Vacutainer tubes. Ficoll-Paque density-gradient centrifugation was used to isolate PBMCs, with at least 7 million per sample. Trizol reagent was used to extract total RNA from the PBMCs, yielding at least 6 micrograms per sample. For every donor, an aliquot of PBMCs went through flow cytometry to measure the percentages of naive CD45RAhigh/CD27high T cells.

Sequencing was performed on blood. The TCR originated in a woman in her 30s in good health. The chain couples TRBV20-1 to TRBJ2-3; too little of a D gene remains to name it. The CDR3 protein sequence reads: CSASWSDTQYF. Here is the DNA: TGCAGTGCTAGCTGGTCAGATACGCAGTATTTT.